This T cell receptor beta chain emerged from a study of cytomegalovirus exposure and HLA in healthy donors. Profiling relied on immunoSEQ multiplex PCR, and the TCRdb table lists in-frame clones only, not all of them. Here the sample spans approximately 240,000 clones, 75% to 95% being singletons. The germline V gene encodes CDR1 MNHEY and CDR2 SMNVEV (reference sequence). CDR3 size: 16 residues. J was trimmed by 6 bases and V by 0 bases; bases with no gene match: 5. The origin of this receptor is a woman under 30 in good health and CMV-seronegative. This chain uses TRBV27 with TRBJ2-1, with 10 bases identical to TRBD2. The sample comprised PBMCs. CDR3: CASSLSAGGAGNEQFF. The CDR3 DNA follows: TGTGCCAGCAGTTTATCAGCGGGAGGGGCGGGCAATGAGCAGTTCTTC.